The 13 T cell receptor beta chains given below trace back to one sample, sequenced in a study of monozygotic twins with inflammatory bowel disease. TCRdb re-called the 5' RACE reads and shows each CDR3 protein once, DNA omitted. The specimen's table records 88,000 or so distinct CDR3 sequences. The sample consisted of blood. The receptors derive from a human donor with ulcerative colitis or Crohn's disease, or a healthy co-twin of an affected twin (not recorded which).

V gene TRBV29-1 combines with J gene TRBJ1-2. This CDR3 has 16 residues. Germline CDR1 SQVTM, CDR2 ANQGSEA. The chain's CDR3 is CSAAQGGPTQYAGYTF.

V is TRBV5-1 and J is TRBJ1-1; TCRdb's assignment of TRBD1 cannot be checked, as there is no DNA. The germline V gene has CDR1 SGHRS and CDR2 YFSETQ. The length of the CDR3 is 14 residues. This CDR3 is CASSFSGGNTEAFF. Complete variable domain (other parts from reference TRBV5-1 and TRBJ1-1): KAGVTQTPRYLIKTRGQQVTLSCSPISGHRSVSWYQQTPGQGLQFLFEYFSETQRNKGNFPGRFSGRQFSNSRSEMNVSTLELGDSALYLCASSFSGGNTEAFFGQGTRLTVV.

The chain links TRBV5-1 to TRBJ2-1; absent DNA, TCRdb's TRBD1 call cannot be checked. The CDR3 is made up of 16 amino acids. CDR1 is SGHRS and CDR2 is YFSETQ in the germline V gene. CDR3 residues: CASSSTGGNPYNEQFF.

The chain joins TRBV3-1 to TRBJ2-5; as DNA is missing, the TRBD2 call by TCRdb cannot be tested. There are 12 residues in the CDR3. CDR1 is LGHDT and CDR2 is YNNKEL in the germline V gene (reference sequence). The CDR3 reads CASSRLAETQYF.

The rearrangement joins TRBV5-1 to TRBJ2-2. Germline V gene sequence: CDR1 SGHRS, CDR2 YFSETQ. CDR3 length: 13 residues. CDR3 region: CASSPWHTGELFF.

The rearrangement joins TRBV7-9 to TRBJ2-3; TCRdb lists TRBD1, though no DNA is available to test this call. The CDR3 spans 12 residues. Germline assignment: CDR1 SEHNR and CDR2 FQNEAQ (reference sequence). The CDR3 reads CASSPGADTQYF.

The rearrangement links TRBV5-1 to TRBJ2-1; TCRdb's D call of TRBD1 is untestable without DNA. The CDR3 consists of 12 residues. Germline V CDR1 and CDR2: SGHRS, YFSETQ. CDR3 amino acids: CASSGGGNEQFF.

V and J are TRBV5-4 and TRBJ2-1; TCRdb indicates TRBD2, and absent DNA this call remains unverified. The CDR3 sequence is 16 residues long. Per germline, CDR1 SGHNT and CDR2 YYREEE (reference sequence). The CDR3 sequence is CASSLGGLASHNEQFF.

This rearrangement joins TRBV20-1 to TRBJ1-2; TCRdb lists TRBD1, though no DNA is available to test this call. CDR1 and CDR2 from the germline V gene are DFQATT and SNEGSKA (reference sequence). There are 15 residues in the CDR3. This CDR3 is CSARDLVRRYYGYTF.

This chain links TRBV7-2 with TRBJ2-7; TCRdb reports TRBD2, a call that lacks DNA to check it against. The CDR3 runs 15 residues. CDR1 and CDR2 from the germline V gene are SGHTA and FQGNSA. CDR3 residues: CASSSERGATYEQYF.

The chain couples TRBV10-3 to TRBJ2-5; TCRdb picks TRBD2, but there is no DNA to check that call. Germline CDR1 reads ENHRY; CDR2 reads SYGVKD. The CDR3 totals 16 residues. The CDR3 here is CAISPGLASSTETQYF.

The V and J genes are TRBV3-1 and TRBJ2-7; TCRdb gives TRBD1 as the D gene, but with no DNA this cannot be confirmed. CDR3 length: 14 residues. CDR1 and CDR2 (germline): LGHDT, YNNKEL (reference sequence). CDR3 residues: CASSHLDREYEQYF.

The chain's CDR3 is CASSVGSTGELFF. V and J are TRBV2 and TRBJ2-2. The CDR3 loop spans 13 amino acids. Germline CDR1 and CDR2: SNHLY and FYNNEI.